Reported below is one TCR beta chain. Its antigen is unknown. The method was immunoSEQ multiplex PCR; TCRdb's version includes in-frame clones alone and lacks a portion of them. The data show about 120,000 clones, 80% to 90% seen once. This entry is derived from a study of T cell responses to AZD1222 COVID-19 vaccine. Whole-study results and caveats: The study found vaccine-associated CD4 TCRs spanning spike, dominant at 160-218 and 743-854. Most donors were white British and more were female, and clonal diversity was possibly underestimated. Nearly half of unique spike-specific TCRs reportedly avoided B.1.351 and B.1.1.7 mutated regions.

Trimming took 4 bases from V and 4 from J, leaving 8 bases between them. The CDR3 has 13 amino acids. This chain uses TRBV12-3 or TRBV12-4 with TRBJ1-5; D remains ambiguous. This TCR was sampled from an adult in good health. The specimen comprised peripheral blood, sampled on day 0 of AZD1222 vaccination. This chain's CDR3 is CASSYLFNQPQHF. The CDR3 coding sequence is TGTGCCAGCAGTTACCTTTTTAATCAGCCCCAGCATTTT.